The text below deals with one T cell receptor (beta chain). The sample belongs to a study of blood T cell repertoires in COVID-19. Study overall: Sources were T cells, B-cell-depleted T cells, or PBMCs; the material itself was cDNA or gDNA.

Libraries were prepared by immunoSEQ multiplex PCR; TCRdb keeps only in-frame clonotypes and omits some of them. The sample consists of about 69,000 clones, approximately 90% of them appearing once. The CDR3 runs to 15 residues. Germline V lookup: CDR1 MNHEY, CDR2 SVGAGI. The V segment lost 10 bases and the J segment 3 bases; nucleotides outside the gene matches: 11. This TCR was recovered from a man aged 25 to 40 with acute or convalescent COVID-19. This chain joins TRBV6-5 and TRBJ1-1; 10 bases are a match to TRBD1. The specimen sequenced was peripheral blood. The CDR3 sequence is CATKRDRGRDTEAFF. CDR3 nucleotide sequence: TGTGCCACAAAACGGGACAGGGGACGGGACACTGAAGCTTTCTTT.